The source of this T cell receptor (beta chain) is a study of T-cell memory formation after mild COVID-19. 5'RACE primed from the constant segment yielded TCR alpha and TCR beta cDNA libraries bearing sample barcodes and UMIs. TCRdb re-called the 5' RACE reads with MiXCR, one entry per CDR3 protein. Among some 180,000 distinct CDR3 sequences, over 10% were seen once, and the ten largest hold about 3.6%. Deletions cut 6 bases from V and 7 bases from J, with 15 bases between. The CDR3 loop spans 13 amino acids. General study points: Cross-reactive memory seemingly joined, as some responding clones were found in pre-infection memory. The authors left the SARS-CoV-2 specificity of second-wave clones peaking on day 37 unconfirmed. Clones shrinking from day 15 to 85 showed even CD4/CD8 mixes; later expanders tilted CD4+.

This clonotype was seen at least ten times. Antigen specificity is unknown. The sample was PBMCs or a T cell subset sorted from them (not recorded which). This TCR was sampled from a man aged 18-30 years who had mild COVID-19 (a few samples of this study predate the infection). Cell type and time point are not known. This chain links TRBV12-3 or TRBV12-4 with TRBJ1-2; TRBD1 might be the D (5 bases). The CDR3, as DNA: TGTGCCAGCAGCCGGGACGGCCGGGGTGGCTACACCTTC. Amino acid sequence: CASSRDGRGGYTF.